The source of this T cell receptor (beta chain) is a study of blood T cell repertoires in COVID-19. Study summary: The United States, Italy and Spain supplied acute and convalescent COVID-19 samples. PBMCs, B-cell-depleted T cells, or T cells were the source of the cDNA or gDNA that made up the material.

Authors' methods: Amplification from reference gene primers served as the basis for estimated nucleated cell counts. Generated by immunoSEQ multiplex PCR, the TCRdb table keeps only in-frame clones and is missing some. Clone size and the V and J calls come from that table; the DNA yielded D and trimming. Here the sample spans 100,000 to 150,000 clones, about 84% being singletons. The CDR3 consists of 12 residues. CDR1 and CDR2 (germline): GTSNPN, SVGIG (reference sequence). The V and J ends lost 0 bases and 4 bases respectively, with 4 bases between them. This clone was found a few times. Other DNA sequences from this sample encode an identical CDR3 as well.

Sequencing was carried out using peripheral blood. The chain combines TRBV30 with TRBJ1-3; the D is unclear. This receptor was taken from a human donor in a cohort sampled during active COVID-19. The CDR3 sequence: CAWSVQGNTIYF. The CDR3 DNA reads TGTGCCTGGAGTGTACAGGGAAACACCATATATTTT.